This entry describes one T cell receptor (beta chain). The record originates from a study of graft-versus-host responses after intestinal transplantation. Study at large: Recipients underwent multivisceral, liver-intestinal, or isolated intestinal transplants.

Responder cells labeled with CFSE (around 200,000) were co-plated with irradiated stimulator cells labeled with violet dye (around 200,000). After mixed lymphocyte reaction, dividing CD4+ and CD8+ responder T cells were sorted. The germline CDR1 and CDR2 sequences are SGHDT and YYEEEE. Trimming cost V 6 bases and J 2 bases, with 17 bases left between them. The CDR3 length is 15 residues. General observations from the study: An association linked early post-transplant HvG declines with peak circulating GvH clone levels.

Here immunoSEQ multiplex PCR was the method, and the copy in TCRdb shows in-frame clones only, minus some. The table lists roughly 21,000 clones, roughly 33% of them singletons, with roughly a tenth in the top ten. This TCR derives from a human patient who received an intestinal transplant. This chain links TRBV5-6 with TRBJ2-5; maybe TRBD2 (6 bases). Sequenced here: alloreactive CD8+ T cells from a mixed lymphocyte reaction culture, sampled before intestinal transplant. Subset here: CFSE-low proliferating T cells sorted from roughly six-day pre-transplant mixed lymphocyte reaction (GvH or HvG direction). CDR3 protein: CASMLAGSKQETQYF. In nucleotides, the CDR3 is TGTGCCAGCATGTTGGCGGGGTCAAAGCAAGAGACCCAGTACTTC.